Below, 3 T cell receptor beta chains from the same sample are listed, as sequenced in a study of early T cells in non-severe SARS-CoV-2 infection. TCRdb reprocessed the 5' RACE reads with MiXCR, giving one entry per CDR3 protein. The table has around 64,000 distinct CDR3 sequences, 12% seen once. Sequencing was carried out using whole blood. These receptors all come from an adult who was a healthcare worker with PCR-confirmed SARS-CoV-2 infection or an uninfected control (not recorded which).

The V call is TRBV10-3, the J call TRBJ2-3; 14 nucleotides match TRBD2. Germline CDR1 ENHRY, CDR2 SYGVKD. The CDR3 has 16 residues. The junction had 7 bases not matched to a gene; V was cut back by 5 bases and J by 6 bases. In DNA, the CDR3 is TGTGCCATCAGTCCGGGACTAGCGGGAGTCGGCGATACGCAGTATTTT. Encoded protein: CAISPGLAGVGDTQYF.

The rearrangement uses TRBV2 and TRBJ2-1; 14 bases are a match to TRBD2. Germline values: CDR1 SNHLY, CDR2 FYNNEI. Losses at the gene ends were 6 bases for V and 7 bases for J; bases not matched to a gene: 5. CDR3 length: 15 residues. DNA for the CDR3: TGTGCCAGCAGAAAGGGACTAGCGGGAGTAAATGAGCAGTTCTTC. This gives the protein CASRKGLAGVNEQFF.

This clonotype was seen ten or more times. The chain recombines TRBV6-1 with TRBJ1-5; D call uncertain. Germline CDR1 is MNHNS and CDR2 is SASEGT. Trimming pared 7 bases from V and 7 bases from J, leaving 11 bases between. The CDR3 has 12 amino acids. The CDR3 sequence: CASMRVGQPQHF. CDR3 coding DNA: TGTGCCAGCATGAGGGTCGGGCAGCCCCAGCATTTT.